Detailed here is one T cell receptor beta chain. Its specificity is unknown. Using RNA transcripts as the source, TCR beta CDR3 regions were amplified. First-round RT-PCR with HTBI primers amplified the TCR CDR3 region. TCRdb used MiXCR to reprocess the multiplex PCR reads, holding one entry per CDR3 protein. This table holds around 700,000 distinct CDR3 sequences, roughly 20% found once. These data belong to a study of T cells in Graves' hyperthyroidism and ophthalmopathy. Turning to the study itself: Peripheral blood samples were taken at initial diagnosis, prior to any treatment.

It was at first hyperthyroidism diagnosis, before any ophthalmopathy symptoms, that the blood sample was taken. Trimming removed 6 bases from V and 3 bases from J; junction bases left unmatched: 10. In germline, CDR1 is SGHAT, CDR2 FQDESV (reference sequence). The CDR3 has 15 amino acids. General study points: Ophthalmopathy got predicted by the model a median 6.5 months before its onset.

The sample was blood. V usage is TRBV11-1 and J usage is TRBJ1-2; 7 nucleotides line up with TRBD1. The clonotype comes from a woman aged 50 to 60 with Graves' hyperthyroidism that later progressed to Graves' ophthalmopathy. CDR3 loop: CASRLGQAVDYGYTF. The CDR3 DNA follows: TGTGCCAGCAGGCTTGGACAGGCGGTCGACTATGGCTACACCTTC. Complete variable domain (other parts from reference TRBV11-1 and TRBJ1-2): EAEVAQSPRYKITEKSQAVAFWCDPISGHATLYWYRQILGQGPELLVQFQDESVVDDSQLPKDRFSAERLKGVDSTLKIQPAELGDSAMYLCASRLGQAVDYGYTFGSGTRLTVV.